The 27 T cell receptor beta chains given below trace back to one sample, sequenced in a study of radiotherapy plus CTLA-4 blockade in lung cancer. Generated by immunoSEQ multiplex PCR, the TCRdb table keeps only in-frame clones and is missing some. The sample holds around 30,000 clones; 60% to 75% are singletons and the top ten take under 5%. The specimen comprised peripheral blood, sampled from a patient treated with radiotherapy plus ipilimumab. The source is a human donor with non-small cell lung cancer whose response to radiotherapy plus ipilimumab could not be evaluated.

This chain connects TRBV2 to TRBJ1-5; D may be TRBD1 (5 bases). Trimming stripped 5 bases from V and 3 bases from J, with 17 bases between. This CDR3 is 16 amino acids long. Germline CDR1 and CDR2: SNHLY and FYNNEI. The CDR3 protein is CASSRDGGFSNQPQHF. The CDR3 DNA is TGTGCCAGCAGTCGCGACGGGGGGTTCTCCAATCAGCCCCAGCATTTT.

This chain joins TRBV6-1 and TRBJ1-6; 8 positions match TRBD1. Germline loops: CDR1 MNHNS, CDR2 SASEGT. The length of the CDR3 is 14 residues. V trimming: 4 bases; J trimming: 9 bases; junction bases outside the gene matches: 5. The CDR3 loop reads CASSARTGLSPLHF. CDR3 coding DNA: TGTGCCAGCAGTGCTCGGACAGGGCTTTCACCCCTCCACTTT.

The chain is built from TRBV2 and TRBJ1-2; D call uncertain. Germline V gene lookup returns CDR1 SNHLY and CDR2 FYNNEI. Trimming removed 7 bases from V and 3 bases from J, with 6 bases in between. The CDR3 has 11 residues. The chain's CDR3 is CASTRDYGYTF. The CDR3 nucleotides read TGTGCCAGCACGCGAGACTATGGCTACACCTTC.

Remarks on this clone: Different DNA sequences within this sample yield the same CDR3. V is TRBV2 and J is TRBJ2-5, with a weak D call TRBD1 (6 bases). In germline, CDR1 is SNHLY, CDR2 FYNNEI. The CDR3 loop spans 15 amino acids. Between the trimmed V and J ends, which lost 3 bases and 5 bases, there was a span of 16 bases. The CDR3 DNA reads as TGTGCCAGCAGTGACCAGGCAGGGGTCTACGAGACCCAGTACTTC. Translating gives CASSDQAGVYETQYF. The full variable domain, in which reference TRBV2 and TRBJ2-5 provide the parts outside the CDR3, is EPEVTQTPSHQVTQMGQEVILRCVPISNHLYFYWYRQILGQKVEFLVSFYNNEISEKSEIFDDQFSVERPDGSNFTLKIRSTKLEDSAMYFCASSDQAGVYETQYFGPGTRLLVL.

The CDR3 DNA reads as TGCAGCGTCCGTACGGGACTAGTCTCAGATACGCAGTATTTT. Its translation: CSVRTGLVSDTQYF. This chain links TRBV29-1 with TRBJ2-3, with 8 nucleotides matching TRBD2. This CDR3 has 14 residues. The ends lost 6 bases at V and 4 bases at J; junction bases unmatched: 9. From germline, CDR1 is SQVTM and CDR2 ANQGSEA.

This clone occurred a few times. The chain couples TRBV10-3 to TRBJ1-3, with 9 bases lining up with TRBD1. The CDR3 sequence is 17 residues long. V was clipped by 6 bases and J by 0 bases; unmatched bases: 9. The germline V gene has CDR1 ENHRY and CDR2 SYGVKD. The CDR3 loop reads CAIRPGQGSSSGNTIYF. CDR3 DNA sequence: TGTGCCATCAGGCCGGGACAGGGTTCCAGCTCTGGAAACACCATATATTTT.

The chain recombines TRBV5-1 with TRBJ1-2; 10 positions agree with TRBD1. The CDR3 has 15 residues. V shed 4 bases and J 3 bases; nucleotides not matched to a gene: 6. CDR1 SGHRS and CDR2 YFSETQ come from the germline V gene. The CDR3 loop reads CASSPGGQGHYGYTF. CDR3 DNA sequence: TGCGCCAGCAGCCCGGGGGGACAGGGGCACTATGGCTACACCTTC.

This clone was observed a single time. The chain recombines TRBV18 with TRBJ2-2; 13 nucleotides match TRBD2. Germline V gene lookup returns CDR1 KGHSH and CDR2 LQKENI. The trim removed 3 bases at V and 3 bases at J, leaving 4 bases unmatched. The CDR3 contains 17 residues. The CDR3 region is CASSPGLAGVDTGELFF. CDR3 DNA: TGTGCCAGCTCACCCGGACTAGCGGGAGTCGACACCGGGGAGCTGTTTTTT.

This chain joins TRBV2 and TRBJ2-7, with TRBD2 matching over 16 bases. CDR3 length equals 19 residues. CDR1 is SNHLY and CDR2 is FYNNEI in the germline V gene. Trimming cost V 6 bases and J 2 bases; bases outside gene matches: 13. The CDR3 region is CASRTPGTSGRAGAYEQYF. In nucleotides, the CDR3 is TGTGCCAGCAGGACCCCAGGGACTAGCGGGAGGGCCGGTGCCTACGAGCAGTACTTC. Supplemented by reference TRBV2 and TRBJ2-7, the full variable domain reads EPEVTQTPSHQVTQMGQEVILRCVPISNHLYFYWYRQILGQKVEFLVSFYNNEISEKSEIFDDQFSVERPDGSNFTLKIRSTKLEDSAMYFCASRTPGTSGRAGAYEQYFGPGTRLTVT.

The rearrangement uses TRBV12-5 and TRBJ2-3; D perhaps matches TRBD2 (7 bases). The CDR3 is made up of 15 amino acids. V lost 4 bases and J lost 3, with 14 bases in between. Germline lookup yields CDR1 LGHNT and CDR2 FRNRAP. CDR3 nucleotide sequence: TGTGCTAGTGGTTCTAGGGGGGGGCGGACAGATACGCAGTATTTT. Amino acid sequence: CASGSRGGRTDTQYF.

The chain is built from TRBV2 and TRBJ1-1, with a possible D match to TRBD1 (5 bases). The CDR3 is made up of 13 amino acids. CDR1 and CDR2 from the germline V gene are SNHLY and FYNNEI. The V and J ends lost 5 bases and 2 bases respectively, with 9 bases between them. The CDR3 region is CASSNQGNTEAFF. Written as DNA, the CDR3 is TGTGCCAGCAGTAATCAGGGAAACACTGAAGCTTTCTTT.

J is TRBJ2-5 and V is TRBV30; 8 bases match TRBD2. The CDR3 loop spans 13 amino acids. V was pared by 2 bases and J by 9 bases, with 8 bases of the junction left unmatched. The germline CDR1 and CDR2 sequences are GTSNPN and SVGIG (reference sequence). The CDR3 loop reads CAWSIAGLKAQYF. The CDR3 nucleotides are TGTGCCTGGAGTATAGCGGGACTGAAGGCCCAGTACTTC.

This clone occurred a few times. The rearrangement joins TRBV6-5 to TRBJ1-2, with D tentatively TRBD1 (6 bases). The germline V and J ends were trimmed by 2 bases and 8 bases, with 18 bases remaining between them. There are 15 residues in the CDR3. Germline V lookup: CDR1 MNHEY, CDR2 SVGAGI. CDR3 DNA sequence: TGTGCCAGCAGTTACAACGGACAGCGGGATAAAGGCTACACCTTC. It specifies CASSYNGQRDKGYTF.

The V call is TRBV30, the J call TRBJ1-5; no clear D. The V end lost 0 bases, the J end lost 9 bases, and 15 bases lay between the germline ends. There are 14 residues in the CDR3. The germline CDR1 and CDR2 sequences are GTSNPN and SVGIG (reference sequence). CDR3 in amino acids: CAWSVGSGNGPQHF. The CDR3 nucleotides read TGTGCCTGGAGTGTAGGGAGTGGGAATGGGCCCCAGCATTTT.

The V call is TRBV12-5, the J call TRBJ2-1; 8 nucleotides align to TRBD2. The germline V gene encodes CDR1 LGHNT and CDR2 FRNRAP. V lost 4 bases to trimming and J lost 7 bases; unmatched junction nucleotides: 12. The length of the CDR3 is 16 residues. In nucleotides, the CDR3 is TGTGCTAGTGGTTGGGGGAGAGCGGGAGCCGGGAATGAGCAGTTCTTC. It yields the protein CASGWGRAGAGNEQFF.

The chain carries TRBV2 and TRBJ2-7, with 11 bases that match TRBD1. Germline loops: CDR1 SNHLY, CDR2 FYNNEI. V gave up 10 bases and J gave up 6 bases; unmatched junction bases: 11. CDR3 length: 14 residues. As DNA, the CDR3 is TGTGCCACCTCGGACAGGGGGCGCTTGGGCGAGCAGTACTTC. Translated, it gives CATSDRGRLGEQYF.

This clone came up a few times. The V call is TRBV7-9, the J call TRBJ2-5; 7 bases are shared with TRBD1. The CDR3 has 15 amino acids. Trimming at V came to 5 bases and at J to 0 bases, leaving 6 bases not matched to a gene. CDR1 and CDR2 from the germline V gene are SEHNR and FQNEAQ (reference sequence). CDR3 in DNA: TGTGCCAGCAGCCTAAGGGACAGCCACCAAGAGACCCAGTACTTC. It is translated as CASSLRDSHQETQYF.

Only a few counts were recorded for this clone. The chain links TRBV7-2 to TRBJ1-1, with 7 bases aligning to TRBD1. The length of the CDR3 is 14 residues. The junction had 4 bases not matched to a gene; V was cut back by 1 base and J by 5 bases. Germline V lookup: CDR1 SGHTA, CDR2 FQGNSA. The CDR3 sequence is CASSLVTGATEAFF. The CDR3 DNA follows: TGTGCCAGCAGCTTAGTAACAGGGGCTACTGAAGCTTTCTTT.

CDR3 loop: CASSFNRGRGETQYF. The CDR3 region has the DNA TGTGCCAGCAGCTTCAACAGGGGGAGGGGAGAGACCCAGTACTTC. The rearrangement links TRBV7-2 to TRBJ2-5; D perhaps matches TRBD1 (8 bases). CDR3 size: 15 residues. The V end lost 3 bases, the J end lost 4 bases, and 15 bases lay between the germline ends. Germline V gene sequence: CDR1 SGHTA, CDR2 FQGNSA.

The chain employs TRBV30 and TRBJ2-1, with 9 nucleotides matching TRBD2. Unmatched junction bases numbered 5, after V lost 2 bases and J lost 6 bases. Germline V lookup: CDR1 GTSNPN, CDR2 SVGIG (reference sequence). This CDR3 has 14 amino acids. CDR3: CAWSSGLAINEQFF. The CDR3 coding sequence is TGTGCCTGGAGTAGCGGACTAGCGATCAATGAGCAGTTCTTC.

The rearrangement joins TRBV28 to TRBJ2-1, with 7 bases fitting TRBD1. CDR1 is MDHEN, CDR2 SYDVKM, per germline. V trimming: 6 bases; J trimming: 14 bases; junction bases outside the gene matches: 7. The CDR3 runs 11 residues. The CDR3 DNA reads TGTGCCAGCAGACTACAGGGGATGGAGTTCTTC. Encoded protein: CASRLQGMEFF.

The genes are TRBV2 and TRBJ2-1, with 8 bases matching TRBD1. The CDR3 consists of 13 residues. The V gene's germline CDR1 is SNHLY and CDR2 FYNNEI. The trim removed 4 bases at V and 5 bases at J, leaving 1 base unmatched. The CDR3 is CASSGGQDNEQFF. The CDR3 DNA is TGTGCCAGCAGTGGGGGACAGGACAATGAGCAGTTCTTC.

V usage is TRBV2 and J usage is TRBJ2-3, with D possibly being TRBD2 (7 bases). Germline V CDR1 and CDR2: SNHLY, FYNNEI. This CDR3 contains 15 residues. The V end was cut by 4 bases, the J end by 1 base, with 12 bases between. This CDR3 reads CASSVLGGGTDTQYF. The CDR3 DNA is TGTGCCAGCAGTGTATTAGGGGGGGGCACAGATACGCAGTATTTT.

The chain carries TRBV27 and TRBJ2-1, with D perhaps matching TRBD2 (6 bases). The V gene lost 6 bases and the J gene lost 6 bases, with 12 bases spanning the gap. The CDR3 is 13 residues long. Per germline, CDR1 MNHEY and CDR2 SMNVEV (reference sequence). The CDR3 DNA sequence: TGTGCCAGCAGACGGGGGAGTGGCAATGAGCAGTTCTTC. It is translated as CASRRGSGNEQFF.

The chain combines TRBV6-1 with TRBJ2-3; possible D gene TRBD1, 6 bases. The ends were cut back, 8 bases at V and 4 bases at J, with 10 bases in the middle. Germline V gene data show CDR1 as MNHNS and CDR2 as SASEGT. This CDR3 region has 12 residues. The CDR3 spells CASSQGPDTQYF. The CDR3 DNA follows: TGTGCCAGCTCACAGGGACCAGATACGCAGTATTTT.

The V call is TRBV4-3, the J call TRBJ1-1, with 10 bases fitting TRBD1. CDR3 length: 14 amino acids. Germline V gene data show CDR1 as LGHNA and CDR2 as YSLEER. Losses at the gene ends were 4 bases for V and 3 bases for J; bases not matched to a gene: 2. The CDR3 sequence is CASSPTGGYTEAFF. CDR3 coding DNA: TGCGCCAGCAGCCCGACAGGGGGCTACACTGAAGCTTTCTTT.

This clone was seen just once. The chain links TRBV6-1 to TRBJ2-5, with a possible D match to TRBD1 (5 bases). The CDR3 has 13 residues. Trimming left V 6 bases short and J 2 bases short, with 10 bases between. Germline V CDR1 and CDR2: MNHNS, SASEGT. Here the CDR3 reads CASSQGAQETQYF. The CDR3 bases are TGTGCCAGCAGCCAAGGGGCTCAAGAGACCCAGTACTTC.